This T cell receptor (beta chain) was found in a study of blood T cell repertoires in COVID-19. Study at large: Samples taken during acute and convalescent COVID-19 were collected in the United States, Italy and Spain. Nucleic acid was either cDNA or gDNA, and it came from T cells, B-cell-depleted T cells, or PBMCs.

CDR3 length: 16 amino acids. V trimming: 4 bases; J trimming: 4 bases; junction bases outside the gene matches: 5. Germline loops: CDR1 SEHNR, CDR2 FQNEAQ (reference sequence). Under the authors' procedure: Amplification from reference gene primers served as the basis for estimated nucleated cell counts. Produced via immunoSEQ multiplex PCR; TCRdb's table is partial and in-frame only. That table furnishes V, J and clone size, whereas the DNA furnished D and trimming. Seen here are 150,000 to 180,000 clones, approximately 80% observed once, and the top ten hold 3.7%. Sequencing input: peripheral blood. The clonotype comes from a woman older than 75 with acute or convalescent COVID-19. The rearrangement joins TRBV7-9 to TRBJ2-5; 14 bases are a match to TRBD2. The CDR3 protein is CASSSGLAGGGETQYF. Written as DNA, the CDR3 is TGTGCCAGCAGCTCCGGACTAGCGGGGGGAGGAGAGACCCAGTACTTC.